Below, 25 T cell receptor beta chains from the same sample are listed, as sequenced in a study of T-cell reconstitution after alpha-beta-depleted transplantation in children. A library of TCRbeta sequences, prepared with unique molecular identifiers, was generated. TCRdb called the PCR reads again in MiXCR, with one record for every CDR3 protein. Counted here are approximately 300,000 distinct CDR3 sequences, 9.5% to 13% occurring once; the ten biggest clones make up less than 9%. The sequencing here drew on PBMCs, taken before TCRalphabeta/CD19-depleted stem cell transplant. The receptors shown here come from a boy under three years old with acute myeloid leukemia, due to receive a stem cell transplant.

This clonotype was found a few times. The chain's CDR3 is CASSFLLGYNEQFF. The DNA of the CDR3 is TGTGCCAGCAGCTTTCTCCTAGGATACAATGAGCAGTTCTTC. The chain employs TRBV7-9 and TRBJ2-1; D gene unclear. Trimming removed 3 bases from V and 4 bases from J, with 10 bases in between. Per germline, CDR1 SEHNR and CDR2 FQNEAQ (reference sequence). There are 14 residues in the CDR3. The entire variable domain, with the rest obtained from reference TRBV7-9 and TRBJ2-1, is as follows: DTGVSQNPRHKITKRGQNVTFRCDPISEHNRLYWYRQTLGQGPEFLTYFQNEAQLEKSRLLSDRFSAERPKGSFSTLEIQRTEQGDSAMYLCASSFLLGYNEQFFGPGTRLTVL.

The CDR3, as DNA: TGTGCCAGCAGCCCCCAACAGGGTACTGAGCAGTTCTTC. Amino acid sequence: CASSPQQGTEQFF. The chain couples TRBV7-6 to TRBJ2-1; D may be TRBD1 (6 bases). The V and J ends lost 5 bases and 9 bases respectively, with 14 bases between them. This CDR3 has 13 amino acids. Germline V CDR1 and CDR2: SGHVS, FNYEAQ.

This clonotype was counted ten times or more. The V and J genes are TRBV28 and TRBJ2-7; D is unresolved. Between the trimmed V and J ends, which lost 5 bases and 3 bases, there was a span of 5 bases. The length of the CDR3 is 11 residues. Germline loops: CDR1 MDHEN, CDR2 SYDVKM. The CDR3 DNA follows: TGTGCCAGCAGTACGGACTACGAGCAGTACTTC. Encoded protein: CASSTDYEQYF.

This clonotype was detected ten times or more. The chain has TRBV4-1 and TRBJ2-2; 7 bases map to TRBD1. CDR1 is MGHRA, CDR2 YSYEKL, per germline. There are 14 residues in the CDR3. The ends lost 8 bases at V and 3 bases at J; junction bases unmatched: 6. Here the CDR3 DNA reads TGCGCCAGCCAAGACAGGGCCCACACCGGGGAGCTGTTTTTT. It yields the protein CASQDRAHTGELFF.

This clonotype showed up many times. The V gene is TRBV7-9, the J gene TRBJ2-7, with 12 bases fitting TRBD1. Germline values: CDR1 SEHNR, CDR2 FQNEAQ (reference sequence). V shed 2 bases, J shed 6 bases, and the junction held 2 bases outside the gene matches. The CDR3 is 14 residues long. This CDR3 reads CASSLLGQGAEQYF. For the CDR3, the DNA is TGTGCCAGCAGCTTATTGGGACAGGGGGCCGAGCAGTACTTC.

This clonotype has at least ten counts. The rearrangement links TRBV7-9 to TRBJ2-5, with D possibly called TRBD1 or TRBD2 (5 bases each). Germline values: CDR1 SEHNR, CDR2 FQNEAQ (reference sequence). The CDR3 length is 13 residues. The V gene lost 5 bases and the J gene lost 5 bases, with 12 bases spanning the gap. CDR3 residues: CASSTRGEETQYF. DNA of the CDR3: TGTGCCAGCAGCACCAGAGGGGAGGAGACCCAGTACTTC.

This clonotype was observed a handful of times. The CDR3: CASSLARALNEQFF. The DNA of the CDR3 is TGCGCCAGCAGCTTGGCCAGGGCGTTGAATGAGCAGTTCTTC. The chain employs TRBV5-1 and TRBJ2-1, with TRBD1 as a possible D gene (5 bases). Germline CDR1 reads SGHRS; CDR2 reads YFSETQ. The CDR3 loop spans 14 amino acids. The germline V and J ends were trimmed by 0 bases and 7 bases, with 11 bases remaining between them.

This clonotype was detected ten times or more. J is TRBJ2-5 and V is TRBV4-2, with 9 bases matching TRBD2. V dropped 4 bases and J dropped 3; count of bases not matched to a gene: 15. CDR1 is LGHNA and CDR2 is YNFKEQ in the germline V gene. CDR3 length: 18 amino acids. The CDR3 spells CASSPPGLASSRKETQYF. Written as DNA, the CDR3 is TGTGCCAGCAGCCCGCCGGGACTAGCTTCGTCTCGGAAAGAGACCCAGTACTTC.

This chain joins TRBV19 and TRBJ2-1; 13 bases fit TRBD2. The CDR3 is made up of 18 amino acids. The V segment lost 3 bases and the J segment 4 bases; nucleotides outside the gene matches: 9. Germline V gene lookup returns CDR1 LNHDA and CDR2 SQIVND (reference sequence). The CDR3 loop reads CASSMGTSGTALYNEQFF. For the CDR3, the DNA is TGTGCCAGTAGTATGGGGACTAGCGGGACCGCCCTATACAATGAGCAGTTCTTC.

This clonotype was seen more than once but under ten times. A junction end diverges from the germline sequence, so it may reflect a read error. V and J are TRBV29-1 and TRBJ2-2, with TRBD2 matching over 8 bases. The CDR3 runs 17 residues. Germline CDR1 and CDR2: SQVTM and ANQGSEA. The CDR3 reads CSVRGKREPANIGELFF. DNA of the CDR3: TGCAGCGTTCGTGGTAAGCGGGAGCCAGCGAACATCGGGGAGCTGTTTTTT.

This clonotype was counted many times. V usage is TRBV12-3 or TRBV12-4 and J usage is TRBJ2-1; the match to TRBD1 covers 10 bases. Losses at the gene ends were 6 bases for V and 9 bases for J; bases not matched to a gene: 11. The CDR3 length is 15 residues. In DNA form, the CDR3 reads TGTGCCAGCAGCTTGACAGGGGGCCATCTTAGTGAGCAGTTCTTC. Encoded protein: CASSLTGGHLSEQFF.

The chain is built from TRBV15 and TRBJ1-3; D not resolved. The germline V gene encodes CDR1 LNHNV and CDR2 YYDKDF (reference sequence). The CDR3 has 15 residues. V dropped 0 bases and J dropped 5 bases, with 11 bases sitting between them. DNA for the CDR3: TGTGCCACCAGCAGAGATACAACAGTCAGAAACACCATATATTTT. This translates into CATSRDTTVRNTIYF.

This clonotype has a count of ten or more. The chain has TRBV7-3 and TRBJ2-3, with D unclear. The ends were cut back, 4 bases at V and 0 bases at J, with 11 bases in the middle. Germline-derived CDR1 and CDR2 are SGHTA and FQGTGA. The CDR3 is made up of 15 amino acids. The DNA for the CDR3 is TGTGCCAGCAGCTCCGGGTCTGCTAGCACAGATACGCAGTATTTT. Amino acids: CASSSGSASTDTQYF.

This clonotype has a count of ten or more. The rearrangement uses TRBV24-1 and TRBJ1-5; TRBD1 agrees at 7 bases. With 7 bases clipped from V and 3 bases from J, the junction kept 5 bases outside the gene matches. The CDR3 sequence is 14 residues long. The germline V gene has CDR1 KGHDR and CDR2 SFDVKD. The CDR3 bases are TGTGCCACCAGCCCCGGGACAGACAATCAGCCCCAGCATTTT. This encodes CATSPGTDNQPQHF.

This clonotype has ten or more counts. The chain carries TRBV12-3 or TRBV12-4 and TRBJ2-3; 8 bases fit TRBD1. There are 14 residues in the CDR3. The V and J ends lost 6 bases and 3 bases, in that order; junction bases with no gene match: 5. CDR3 nucleotides: TGTGCCAGCAGCTGGACAGGGTCTACAGATACGCAGTATTTT. Amino acid sequence: CASSWTGSTDTQYF.

This clonotype was seen many times. The V and J genes are TRBV3-1 and TRBJ1-1; 7 nucleotides match TRBD1. Germline values: CDR1 LGHDT, CDR2 YNNKEL (reference sequence). Trimming took 4 bases from V and 4 from J; bases not matched to a gene: 6. This CDR3 has 14 residues. The CDR3 region is CASSRLDRTTEAFF. CDR3 nucleotides: TGTGCCAGCAGCCGACTGGACAGGACCACTGAAGCTTTCTTT.

This CDR3 is CASSPRTSAAVQYF. CDR3 sequence (DNA): TGTGCCAGCAGCCCCCGGACTAGCGCTGCCGTTCAGTACTTC. This chain joins TRBV11-2 and TRBJ2-4; TRBD2 matches at 9 bases. The junction had 10 bases not matched to a gene; V was cut back by 5 bases and J by 11 bases. Germline V CDR1 and CDR2: SGHAT, FQNNGV. The CDR3 runs to 14 residues.

This clonotype was seen a handful of times. The chain recombines TRBV20-1 with TRBJ2-6; D call uncertain. The V end lost 1 base, the J end lost 0 bases, and 7 bases lay between the germline ends. CDR1 and CDR2 from the germline V gene are DFQATT and SNEGSKA (reference sequence). This CDR3 spans 15 amino acids. CDR3 coding DNA: TGCAGTGCTAGAGCCGCTAACTCTGGGGCCAACGTCCTGACTTTC. Protein product: CSARAANSGANVLTF.

This clonotype occurred many times. J is TRBJ2-5 and V is TRBV12-3 or TRBV12-4; 14 nucleotides align to TRBD2. The CDR3 sequence is 19 residues long. The J segment lost 2 bases and the V segment lost 4 bases, leaving 12 bases of the junction unmatched. CDR3 region: CASSSPSGLAGVPQETQYF. In DNA, the CDR3 is TGTGCCAGCAGTTCACCCTCGGGACTAGCGGGAGTACCACAAGAGACCCAGTACTTC.

This clonotype has ten or more counts. The V call is TRBV21-1, the J call TRBJ2-4; the table's D call, TRBD1, has no DNA check behind it. TRBV21-1 is a recognized pseudogene. There are 15 residues in the CDR3. CDR3 bases: TGTGCCAGCAGCAAAGTTGGGGGGGCCAAAAACATTCAGTACTTC. Its translation is CASSKVGGAKNIQYF.

CDR3 loop: CASSVESSGYNEQFF. Here the CDR3 DNA reads TGTGCCAGCAGCGTAGAGTCTAGCGGTTACAATGAGCAGTTCTTC. This rearrangement joins TRBV9 to TRBJ2-1, with TRBD2 identical over 7 bases. The CDR3 runs to 15 residues. J was trimmed by 4 bases and V by 0 bases; bases with no gene match: 4. Germline lookup yields CDR1 SGDLS and CDR2 YYNGEE. Filled out from reference TRBV9 and TRBJ2-1, the complete variable domain reads DSGVTQTPKHLITATGQRVTLRCSPRSGDLSVYWYQQSLDQGLQFLIQYYNGEERAKGNILERFSAQQFPDLHSELNLSSLELGDSALYFCASSVESSGYNEQFFGPGTRLTVL.

The chain is built from TRBV5-4 and TRBJ2-2, with D hard to call. The CDR3 contains 15 residues. Deletions cut 0 bases from V and 4 bases from J, with 10 bases between. Germline CDR1 SGHNT, CDR2 YYREEE (reference sequence). CDR3 coding DNA: TGTGCCAGCAGCTTGGGTCTTTTGGCCACCGGGGAGCTGTTTTTT. Protein sequence: CASSLGLLATGELFF.

This clonotype occurred once. The rearrangement joins TRBV28 to TRBJ1-5; weak D call: TRBD1 (5 bases). Trimming pared 5 bases from V and 9 bases from J, leaving 8 bases between. This CDR3 spans 11 amino acids. Germline-derived CDR1 and CDR2 are MDHEN and SYDVKM. The CDR3 nucleotides read TGTGCCAGCAGTCTCGACAGGCCCCAGCATTTT. It codes for CASSLDRPQHF.

There are many counts of this clonotype. The rearrangement links TRBV7-8 to TRBJ2-7, with TRBD1 matching over 8 bases. The V and J ends lost 5 bases and 1 base, in that order; junction bases with no gene match: 4. The CDR3 consists of 14 residues. From germline, CDR1 is SGHVS and CDR2 FQNEAQ. Written as DNA, the CDR3 is TGTGCCAGCAGCATCCGGGACAGGTCCTACGAGCAGTACTTC. Translated, it gives CASSIRDRSYEQYF.

This clonotype has ten or more counts. The rearrangement links TRBV4-3 to TRBJ2-3; unclear D gene. The germline V gene encodes CDR1 LGHNA and CDR2 YSLEER. This CDR3 is 14 amino acids long. V was pared by 0 bases and J by 3 bases, with 7 bases between. The CDR3: CASSQEWATDTQYF. The CDR3 coding sequence is TGCGCCAGCAGCCAAGAATGGGCAACAGATACGCAGTATTTT.